In this sample, the clone carrying this T cell receptor delta chain is large. Other DNA sequences in the sample encode the same CDR3. The record originates from a study of gamma-delta T cells after stem cell transplantation. TCRdb reprocessed the RT-PCR reads through CATT. The sample holds 2,800 or so delta-chain clones, 8% to 9% seen once. The CDR3 is made up of 18 amino acids. The ends lost 1 base at V and 1 base at J; junction bases unmatched: 4. Germline CDR1 GEAIGNYY, CDR2 EKD. The sequence was collected from a human donor. It is not recorded whose cells these are; they may come from a transplant donor. This chain joins TRDV2 and TRDJ3, with 9 bases aligning to TRDD3. Sample: gamma-delta T cells. CDR3 nucleotides: TGTGCCTGTGACACTTGGGGGATAGCGTCCTGGGACACCCGACAGATGTTTTTC. The encoded protein is CACDTWGIASWDTRQMFF.